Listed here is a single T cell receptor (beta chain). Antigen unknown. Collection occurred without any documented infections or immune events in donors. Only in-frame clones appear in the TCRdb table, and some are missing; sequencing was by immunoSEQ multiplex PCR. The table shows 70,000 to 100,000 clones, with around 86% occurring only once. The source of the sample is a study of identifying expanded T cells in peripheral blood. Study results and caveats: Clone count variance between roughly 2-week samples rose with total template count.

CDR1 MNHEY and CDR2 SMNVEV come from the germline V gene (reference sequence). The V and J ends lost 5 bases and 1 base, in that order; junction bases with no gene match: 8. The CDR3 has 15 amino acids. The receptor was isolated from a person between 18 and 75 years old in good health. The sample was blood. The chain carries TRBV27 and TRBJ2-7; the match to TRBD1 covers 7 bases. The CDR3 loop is CASSPYDRVSYEQYF. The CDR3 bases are TGTGCCAGCAGTCCCTACGACAGGGTTTCCTACGAGCAGTACTTC.